This is a list of T cell receptor beta chains from one sample in a study of T cell responses to AZD1222 COVID-19 vaccine. Using immunoSEQ multiplex PCR, the repertoire was profiled, and TCRdb retains in-frame clones only, with some absent. In the table there are around 130,000 clones, over 85% of which are singletons. Here the sequenced sample was peripheral blood, taken on day 0 of AZD1222 vaccination. These receptors originate from an adult in good health. Both conserved end residues are part of each CDR3. D genes are given only for firm matches. Where a row states a size, it is once, few, many or the class of an expanded clone; other rows omit it.

j_gene | abundance | d_gene | v_gene | len | CDR3nt | CDR3aa
TRBJ1-2 | NA | NA | TRBV7-2 | 12 | TGTGCCAGCAGCGTAAACCCCTATGGCTACACCTTC | CASSVNPYGYTF
TRBJ2-4 | few | NA | TRBV23-1 | 15 | TGCGCCAGCAGTCAATCCCACCTAGGGGGGAACATTCAGTACTTC | CASSQSHLGGNIQYF
TRBJ2-1 | once | TRBD2 | TRBV7-3 | 18 | TGTGCCAGCAGCTTAGGGCTAGCGGGGGCTAGCTCCTACAATGAGCAGTTCTTC | CASSLGLAGASSYNEQFF
TRBJ1-6 | NA | NA | TRBV7-2 | 15 | TGTGCCAGCAGCTTAGGCAGCTCCTATAATTCACCCCTCCACTTT | CASSLGSSYNSPLHF
TRBJ1-1 | NA | NA | TRBV20-1 | 11 | TGCAGTGCTAGAGATGTGACTGAAGCTTTCTTT | CSARDVTEAFF
TRBJ2-3 | NA | NA | TRBV28 | 15 | TGTGCCAGCAGTTTCGTCGGGAGTAATGGAGATACGCAGTATTTT | CASSFVGSNGDTQYF
TRBJ1-2 | NA | NA | TRBV7-9 | 15 | TGTGCCAGCAGCTTAGTGGGGAGAGAAAACTATGGCTACACCTTC | CASSLVGRENYGYTF
TRBJ2-3 | NA | NA | TRBV15 | 17 | TGTGCCACCAGCAGAGATCAAGCGGCTCCAAGCACAGATACGCAGTATTTT | CATSRDQAAPSTDTQYF
TRBJ1-5 | NA | NA | TRBV27 | 13 | TGTGCCAGCAGTTGGGGAAACAATCAGCCCCAGCATTTT | CASSWGNNQPQHF
TRBJ1-1 | NA | NA | TRBV19 | 13 | TGTGCCAGTAGTATTCAGATAAACACTGAAGCTTTCTTT | CASSIQINTEAFF
TRBJ2-1 | NA | NA | TRBV10-3 | 14 | TGTGCCACCTGGGGGGCCTCCTCCTACAATGAGCAGTTCTTC | CATWGASSYNEQFF
TRBJ2-5 | NA | TRBD2 | TRBV27 | 13 | TGTGCCAGCAGTTCCGCGGGGGTATGGACCCAGTACTTC | CASSSAGVWTQYF
TRBJ1-2 | NA | TRBD1 | TRBV28 | 13 | TGTGCCAGCAGTGCGGTAGGGGGCTGGGGCTACACCTTC | CASSAVGGWGYTF
TRBJ2-7 | NA | NA | TRBV5-6 | 16 | TGTGCCAGCAGCTTGGAATCTGTTCCCGGATTCCACGAGCAGTACTTC | CASSLESVPGFHEQYF
TRBJ2-7 | NA | TRBD2 | TRBV4-2 | 17 | TGTGCCAGCAGCCCTAGCCCTCCGGGACTAGTTGTTAGCGAGCAGTACTTC | CASSPSPPGLVVSEQYF
TRBJ2-5 | NA | NA | TRBV20-1 | 11 | TGCAGTGCTAGGGCCGAAGAGACCCAGTACTTC | CSARAEETQYF
TRBJ2-3 | NA | NA | TRBV12-2 | 17 | TGTGCAAGTCGCTTGTCGACCAGGGTATCAAGGACAGATACGCAGTATTTT | CASRLSTRVSRTDTQYF
TRBJ2-1 | NA | NA | TRBV19 | 17 | TGTGCCAGTAGTATCGTTCGGTCGGGGCTGCTAGACAATGAGCAGTTCTTC | CASSIVRSGLLDNEQFF
TRBJ2-4 | NA | NA | TRBV27 | 16 | TGTGCCAGCAGTGCACTCTCCCCCACTGAGGGAAACATTCAGTACTTC | CASSALSPTEGNIQYF
TRBJ2-1 | NA | TRBD2 | TRBV7-2 | 18 | TGTGCCAGCAGCGAAAAGGTCCTAGCGGTGACCTCCTACAATGAGCAGTTCTTC | CASSEKVLAVTSYNEQFF
TRBJ2-3 | NA | TRBD2 | TRBV13 | 14 | TGTGCCAGCAGCTTAGAAGCGGGGGGGAGTACGCAGTATTTT | CASSLEAGGSTQYF
TRBJ1-1 | NA | NA | TRBV25-1 | 12 | TGTGCCAGCAGCTCCGGGGGCACTGAAGCTTTCTTT | CASSSGGTEAFF
TRBJ2-1 | NA | NA | TRBV6-2/TRBV6-3 | 15 | TGTGCCAGCAGTTACTTGCAGGGATCCTACAATGAGCAGTTCTTC | CASSYLQGSYNEQFF
TRBJ1-1 | NA | NA | TRBV12-3/TRBV12-4 | 13 | TGTGCCAGCAAGTATGATGGTGGCACTGAAGCTTTCTTT | CASKYDGGTEAFF
TRBJ1-4 | NA | NA | TRBV19 | 15 | TGTGCCAGTAGCCTCGGGGGGGCCGCTATCGAAAAACTGTTTTTT | CASSLGGAAIEKLFF
TRBJ2-5 | NA | NA | TRBV30 | 14 | TGTGCCTGGGACGCCTCGGGGCGTAGAGAGACCCAGTACTTC | CAWDASGRRETQYF
TRBJ2-7 | NA | TRBD2 | TRBV25-1 | 12 | TGTGCCACAGAAGGCGGGAGTCGGATCCAGTACTTC | CATEGGSRIQYF
TRBJ1-1 | NA | NA | TRBV19 | 10 | TGTGCCAGTATCGGCACTGAAGCTTTCTTT | CASIGTEAFF
TRBJ2-7 | NA | NA | TRBV9 | 13 | TGTGCCAGCGGGGCGGGTCCCTCCTACGAGCAGTACTTC | CASGAGPSYEQYF
TRBJ1-5 | NA | TRBD1 | TRBV29-1 | 14 | TGCAGCCCTCCCCGGGACAGGGATCGTCAGCCCCAGCATTTT | CSPPRDRDRQPQHF
TRBJ2-1 | NA | NA | TRBV6-1 | 15 | TGTGCCAGCAGTGAAGATTCCCACTCCTACAATGAGCAGTTCTTC | CASSEDSHSYNEQFF
TRBJ1-2 | NA | NA | TRBV12-5 | 13 | TGTGCTAGTGGCAACGCAGGAGCCTATGGCTACACCTTC | CASGNAGAYGYTF
TRBJ2-1 | NA | NA | TRBV19 | 12 | TGTGCCAGTAGTAGGTTGGGGGAGGAGCAGTTCTTC | CASSRLGEEQFF
TRBJ1-5 | NA | NA | TRBV7-2 | 13 | TGTGCCAGCAGCCCAAGGGACAACCGCCCCCAGCATTTT | CASSPRDNRPQHF
TRBJ2-5 | once | NA | TRBV5-4 | 13 | TGTGCCAGCAGCTTGGCGGGCGCAGAGACCCAGTACTTC | CASSLAGAETQYF
TRBJ2-2 | NA | NA | TRBV10-3 | 16 | TGTGCCATCAGTAAAGACACTCCCGAGAACACCGGGGAGCTGTTTTTT | CAISKDTPENTGELFF
TRBJ2-7 | NA | NA | TRBV5-1 | 14 | TGCGCCAGCAGCCTAGGGGACGGGGCAAACGAGCAGTACTTC | CASSLGDGANEQYF
TRBJ2-4 | NA | TRBD1 | TRBV27 | 18 | TGTGCCAGCAGTTTATTTCCCGGGACAGGAGCAGCCAAAAACATTCAGTACTTC | CASSLFPGTGAAKNIQYF
TRBJ1-6 | NA | TRBD1 | TRBV19 | 15 | TGTGCCAGTAGTGGACAGGGGGCGCGTAATTCACCCCTCCACTTT | CASSGQGARNSPLHF
TRBJ1-5 | NA | NA | TRBV18 | 13 | TGTGCCAGCTCACCGGAGCAACTGGGGCCCCAGCATTTT | CASSPEQLGPQHF
TRBJ1-1 | few | NA | TRBV3-1/TRBV3-2 | 15 | TGTGCCAGCAGCCGACTAGGAGGAGGGGGCACTGAAGCTTTCTTT | CASSRLGGGGTEAFF
TRBJ1-3 | NA | NA | TRBV4-2 | 16 | TGTGCCAGCAGCCAAGATTTTGGGAAAACTGGAAACACCATATATTTT | CASSQDFGKTGNTIYF
TRBJ2-7 | NA | NA | TRBV4-1 | 14 | TGCGCCAGCAGCCAAGGGACGGCCTCCTACGAGCAGTACTTC | CASSQGTASYEQYF
TRBJ2-2 | NA | NA | TRBV7-9 | 16 | TGTGCCAGCAGCGGACGCCTGGCGGGGAACACCGGGGAGCTGTTTTTT | CASSGRLAGNTGELFF
TRBJ2-2 | once | TRBD1 | TRBV19 | 15 | TGTGCCAGTACCACACTCGGACAGGGGGGAGAGGAGCTGTTTTTT | CASTTLGQGGEELFF
TRBJ2-7 | NA | NA | TRBV25-1 | 15 | TGTGCCAGCAGTGAAATATCCACGCCTTCCTACGAGCAGTACTTC | CASSEISTPSYEQYF
TRBJ1-4 | NA | NA | TRBV7-9 | 15 | TGTGCCAGCAGCTTAGGTTCAAGGGCTGATGAAAAACTGTTTTTT | CASSLGSRADEKLFF
TRBJ1-1 | NA | NA | TRBV2 | 13 | TGTGCCAGCATCCCGGGCCTTACCACTGAAGCTTTCTTT | CASIPGLTTEAFF
TRBJ2-7 | NA | TRBD1 | TRBV6-4 | 12 | TGTGCCAGACAGGGGGGCGCCTACGAGCAGTACTTC | CARQGGAYEQYF
TRBJ1-1 | NA | NA | TRBV5-6 | 16 | TGTGCCAGCAGCTTGGCCTGGAGGCCAATGAACACTGAAGCTTTCTTT | CASSLAWRPMNTEAFF
TRBJ1-2 | NA | NA | TRBV30 | 13 | TGTGCCTGGAGTGCTTACTTGAGGAGTGGCTACACCTTC | CAWSAYLRSGYTF
TRBJ1-2 | NA | TRBD1 | TRBV9 | 15 | TGTGCCAGCACCGGTATAGGACAGGAGTACTATGGCTACACCTTC | CASTGIGQEYYGYTF
TRBJ2-5 | NA | TRBD2 | TRBV28 | 15 | TGTGCCAGCAGTTTTCCGGGAGGGGGACAAGAGACCCAGTACTTC | CASSFPGGGQETQYF
TRBJ1-2 | NA | NA | TRBV6-5 | 14 | TGTGCCAGCAGTTACCAGGGGCTTCCCTCAGGCTACACCTTC | CASSYQGLPSGYTF
TRBJ2-1 | NA | TRBD2 | TRBV2 | 14 | TGTGCCAGCAGAGCCCCGACTAGCGGGGGAACCCAGTTCTTC | CASRAPTSGGTQFF
TRBJ1-3 | NA | NA | TRBV6-5 | 12 | TGTGCCAGCAGCCCACAGGCAAACACCATATATTTT | CASSPQANTIYF
TRBJ2-2 | NA | TRBD2 | TRBV4-1 | 16 | TGCGCCAGCAGCCAAGCCGGGACTAGTGACACCGGGGAGCTGTTTTTT | CASSQAGTSDTGELFF
TRBJ1-1 | NA | NA | TRBV18 | 14 | TGTGCCAGCTCACAGACAAATGGGAACACTGAAGCTTTCTTT | CASSQTNGNTEAFF
TRBJ2-5 | NA | NA | TRBV9 | 14 | TGTGCCAGCAGCGTTGACGGACTGCTAGAGACCCAGTACTTC | CASSVDGLLETQYF
TRBJ2-1 | NA | NA | TRBV15 | 12 | TGTGCCACCGGGGAGTTGGGGAATGAGCAGTTCTTC | CATGELGNEQFF